This T cell receptor beta chain was identified during a study of immune heterogeneity within non-small cell lung tumors. Study in general: Squamous cell carcinomas accounted for a few of the tumors, non-squamous carcinomas for approximately 10, and 1 was not otherwise specified.

In this sample, this clonotype turned up a few times. Its antigen is not identified. Template material for each sample was 550 to 650 ng of bulk tumor genomic DNA. Biopsies, several per primary tumor and spaced far apart, were collected during surgery. The cohort was untreated, with newly diagnosed non-small cell lung cancer undergoing curative surgery. Multiplex PCR amplified TCR beta CDR3 with 32 V and 13 J primers. In TCRdb, the multiplex PCR reads were re-called with MiXCR into one record per CDR3 protein. The table has over 20,000 distinct CDR3 sequences, over 25% seen once. Study outcomes and limitations: High-frequency T-cell receptor beta clonotypes were largely distinct between individual patients. Recurrence of identical dominant CDR3 beta clonotypes was observed across tumor sites within a patient, alongside site-unique high-frequency clones. A moderate but significant correlation was observed between local T-cell clonality and local tumor mutational burden (R around 0.35).

Looked up from germline, CDR1 is KGHDR and CDR2 is SFDVKD. Germline trimming cut 3 bases from V and 3 bases from J; bases unmatched to any gene: 5. CDR3 size: 16 residues. The clonotype was recovered from a man aged 40-49 years with non-small cell lung cancer. V is TRBV24-1 and J is TRBJ2-3, with 10 bases aligning to TRBD1. Sequenced material: lung tumor tissue. The CDR3 region has the DNA TGTGCCACCAGTGATACCGGGACAGGGGTGACAGATACGCAGTATTTT. It encodes CATSDTGTGVTDTQYF.